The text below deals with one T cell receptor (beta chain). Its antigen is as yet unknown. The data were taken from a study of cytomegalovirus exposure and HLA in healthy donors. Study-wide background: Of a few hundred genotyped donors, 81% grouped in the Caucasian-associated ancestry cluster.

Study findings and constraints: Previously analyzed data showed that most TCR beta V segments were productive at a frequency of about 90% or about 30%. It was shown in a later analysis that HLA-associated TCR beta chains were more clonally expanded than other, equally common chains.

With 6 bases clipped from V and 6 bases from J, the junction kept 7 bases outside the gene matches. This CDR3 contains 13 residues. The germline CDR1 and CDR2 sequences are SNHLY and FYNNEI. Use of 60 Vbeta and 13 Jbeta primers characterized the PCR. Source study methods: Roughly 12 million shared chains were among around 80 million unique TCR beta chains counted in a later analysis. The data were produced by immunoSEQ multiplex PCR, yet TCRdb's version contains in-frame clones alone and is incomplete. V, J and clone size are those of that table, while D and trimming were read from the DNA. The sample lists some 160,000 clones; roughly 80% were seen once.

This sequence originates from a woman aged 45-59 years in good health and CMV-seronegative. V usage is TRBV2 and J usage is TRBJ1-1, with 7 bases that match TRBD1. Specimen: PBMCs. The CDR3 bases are TGTGCCAGCAGCCGGGACAGAGGCGCTGAAGCTTTCTTT. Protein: CASSRDRGAEAFF.